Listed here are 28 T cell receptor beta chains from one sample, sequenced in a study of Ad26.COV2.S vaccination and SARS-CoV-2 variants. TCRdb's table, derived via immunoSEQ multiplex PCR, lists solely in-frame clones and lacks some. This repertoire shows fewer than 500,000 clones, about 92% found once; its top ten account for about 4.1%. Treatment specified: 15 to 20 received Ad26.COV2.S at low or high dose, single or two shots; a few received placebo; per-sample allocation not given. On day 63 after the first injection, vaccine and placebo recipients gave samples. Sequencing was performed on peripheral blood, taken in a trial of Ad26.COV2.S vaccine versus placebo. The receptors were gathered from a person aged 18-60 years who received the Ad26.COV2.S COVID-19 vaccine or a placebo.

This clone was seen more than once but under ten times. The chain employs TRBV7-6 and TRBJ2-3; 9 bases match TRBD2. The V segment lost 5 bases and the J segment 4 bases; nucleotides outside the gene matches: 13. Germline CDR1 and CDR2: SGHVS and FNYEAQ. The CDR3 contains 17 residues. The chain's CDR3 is CASSPDLAGVVADTQYF. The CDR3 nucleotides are TGTGCCAGCAGCCCCGACTTAGCGGGAGTAGTGGCAGATACGCAGTATTTT. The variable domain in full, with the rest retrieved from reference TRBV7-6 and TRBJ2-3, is GAGVSQSPRYKVTKRGQDVALRCDPISGHVSLYWYRQALGQGPEFLTYFNYEAQQDKSGLPNDRFSAERPEGSISTLTIQRTEQRDSAMYRCASSPDLAGVVADTQYFGPGTRLTVL.

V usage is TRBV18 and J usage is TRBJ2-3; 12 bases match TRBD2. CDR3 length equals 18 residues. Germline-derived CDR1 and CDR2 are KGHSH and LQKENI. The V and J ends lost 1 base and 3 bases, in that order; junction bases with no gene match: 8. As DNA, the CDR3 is TGTGCCAGCTCACCACAGCTAGCGGGAGGGCCGGATACAGATACGCAGTATTTT. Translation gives CASSPQLAGGPDTDTQYF. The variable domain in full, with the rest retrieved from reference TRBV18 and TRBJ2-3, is NAGVMQNPRHLVRRRGQEARLRCSPMKGHSHVYWYRQLPEEGLKFMVYLQKENIIDESGMPKERFSAEFPKEGPSILRIQQVVRGDSAAYFCASSPQLAGGPDTDTQYFGPGTRLTVL.

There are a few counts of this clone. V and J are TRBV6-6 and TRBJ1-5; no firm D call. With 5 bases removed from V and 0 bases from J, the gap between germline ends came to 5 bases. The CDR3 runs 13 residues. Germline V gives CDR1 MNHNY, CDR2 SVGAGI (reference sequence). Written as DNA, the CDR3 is TGTGCCAGCAGTCTAGTTAGCAATCAGCCCCAGCATTTT. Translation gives CASSLVSNQPQHF.

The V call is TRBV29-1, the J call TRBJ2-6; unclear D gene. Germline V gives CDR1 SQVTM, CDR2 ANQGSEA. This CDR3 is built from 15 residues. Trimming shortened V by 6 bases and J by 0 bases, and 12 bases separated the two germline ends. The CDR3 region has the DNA TGCAGCGTCCCAGACGAAAGCTCTGGGGCCAACGTCCTGACTTTC. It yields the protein CSVPDESSGANVLTF.

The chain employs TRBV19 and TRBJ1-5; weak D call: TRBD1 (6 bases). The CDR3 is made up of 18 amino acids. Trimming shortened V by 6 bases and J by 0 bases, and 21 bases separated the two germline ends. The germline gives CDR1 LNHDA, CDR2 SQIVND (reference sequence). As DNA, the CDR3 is TGTGCCAGTAGACACCTGAGGTCCGGGACAAATAGCAATCAGCCCCAGCATTTT. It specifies CASRHLRSGTNSNQPQHF.

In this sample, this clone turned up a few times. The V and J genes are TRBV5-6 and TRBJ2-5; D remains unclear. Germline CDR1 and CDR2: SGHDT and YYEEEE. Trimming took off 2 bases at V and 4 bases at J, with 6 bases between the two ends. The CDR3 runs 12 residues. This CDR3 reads CASSFGLETQYF. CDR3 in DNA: TGTGCCAGCAGCTTCGGGCTAGAGACCCAGTACTTC.

The CDR3 sequence: CASSIGGVSQETQYF. The CDR3 DNA sequence: TGTGCCAGTAGTATAGGGGGAGTATCGCAAGAGACCCAGTACTTC. This chain links TRBV19 with TRBJ2-5; a possible D gene is TRBD2 (5 bases). CDR3 length: 15 residues. The V gene lost 1 base and the J gene lost 2 bases, with 11 bases spanning the gap. CDR1 and CDR2 from the germline V gene are LNHDA and SQIVND (reference sequence).

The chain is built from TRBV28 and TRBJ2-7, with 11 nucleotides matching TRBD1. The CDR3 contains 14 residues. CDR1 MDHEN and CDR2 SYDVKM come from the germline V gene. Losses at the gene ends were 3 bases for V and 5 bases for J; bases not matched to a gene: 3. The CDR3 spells CASSFWDRGDEQYF. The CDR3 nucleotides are TGTGCCAGCAGTTTTTGGGACAGGGGGGACGAGCAGTACTTC.

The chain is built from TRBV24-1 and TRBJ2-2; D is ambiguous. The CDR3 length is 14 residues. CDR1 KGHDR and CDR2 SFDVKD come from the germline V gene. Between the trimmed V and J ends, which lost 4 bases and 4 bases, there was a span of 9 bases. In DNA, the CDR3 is TGTGCCACCAGTGACCCTGTCCTCACCGGGGAGCTGTTTTTT. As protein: CATSDPVLTGELFF.

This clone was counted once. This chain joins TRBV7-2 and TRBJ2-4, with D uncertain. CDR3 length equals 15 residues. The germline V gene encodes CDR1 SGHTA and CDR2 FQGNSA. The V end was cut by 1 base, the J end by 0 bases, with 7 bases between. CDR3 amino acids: CASSLGLLAKNIQYF. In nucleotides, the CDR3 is TGTGCCAGCAGCTTAGGACTTCTAGCCAAAAACATTCAGTACTTC.

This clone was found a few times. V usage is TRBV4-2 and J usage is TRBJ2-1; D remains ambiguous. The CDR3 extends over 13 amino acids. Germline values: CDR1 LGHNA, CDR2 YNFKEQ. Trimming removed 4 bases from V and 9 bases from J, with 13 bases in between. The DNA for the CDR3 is TGTGCCAGCAGCCCCCTAAACGGAATTGAGCAGTTCTTC. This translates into CASSPLNGIEQFF.

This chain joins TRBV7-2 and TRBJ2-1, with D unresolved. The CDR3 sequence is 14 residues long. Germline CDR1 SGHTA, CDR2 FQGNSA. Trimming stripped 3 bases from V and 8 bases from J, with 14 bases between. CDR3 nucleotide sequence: TGTGCCAGCAGCTTGGTCTCTTATCACGATGAGCAGTTCTTC. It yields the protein CASSLVSYHDEQFF.

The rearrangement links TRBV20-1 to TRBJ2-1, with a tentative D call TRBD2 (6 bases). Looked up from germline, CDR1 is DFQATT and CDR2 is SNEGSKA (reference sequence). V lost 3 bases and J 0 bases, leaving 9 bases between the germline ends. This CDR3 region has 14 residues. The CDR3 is CSASHGSSYNEQFF. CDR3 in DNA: TGCAGTGCTAGTCACGGGAGCTCCTACAATGAGCAGTTCTTC.

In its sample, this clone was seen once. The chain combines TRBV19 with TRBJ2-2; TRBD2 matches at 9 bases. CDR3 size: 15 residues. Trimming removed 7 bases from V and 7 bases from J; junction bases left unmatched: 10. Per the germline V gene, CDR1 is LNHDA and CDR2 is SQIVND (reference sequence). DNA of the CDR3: TGTGCCAGTATAGTTTCGGGACTAGCAGGCGGGGAGCTGTTTTTT. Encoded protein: CASIVSGLAGGELFF.

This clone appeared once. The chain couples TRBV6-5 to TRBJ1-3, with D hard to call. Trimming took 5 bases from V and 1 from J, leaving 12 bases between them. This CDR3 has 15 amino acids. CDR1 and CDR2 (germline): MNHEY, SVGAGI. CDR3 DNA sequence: TGTGCCAGCAGTAGGGATCACCTTTCTGGAAACACCATATATTTT. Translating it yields CASSRDHLSGNTIYF.

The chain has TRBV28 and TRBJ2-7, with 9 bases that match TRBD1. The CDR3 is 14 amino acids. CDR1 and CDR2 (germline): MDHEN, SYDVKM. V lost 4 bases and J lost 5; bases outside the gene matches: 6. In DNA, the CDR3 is TGTGCCAGCAGTTCCTCCGGGACAGGGAACGAGCAGTACTTC. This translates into CASSSSGTGNEQYF.

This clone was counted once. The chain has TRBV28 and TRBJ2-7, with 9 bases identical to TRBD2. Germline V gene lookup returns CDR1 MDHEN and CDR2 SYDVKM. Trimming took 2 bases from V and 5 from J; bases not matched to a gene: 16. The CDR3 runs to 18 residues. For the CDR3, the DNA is TGTGCCAGCAGTTTAGTGCAGGGCGGCGGGAGGGCCCTAAACGAGCAGTACTTC. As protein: CASSLVQGGGRALNEQYF.

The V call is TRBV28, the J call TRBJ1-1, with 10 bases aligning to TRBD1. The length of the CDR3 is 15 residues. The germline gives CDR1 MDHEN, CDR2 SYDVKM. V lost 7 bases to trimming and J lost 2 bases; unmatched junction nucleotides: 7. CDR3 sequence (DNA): TGTGCCAGCACACCGGGACAGGGGCTTAACACTGAAGCTTTCTTT. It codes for CASTPGQGLNTEAFF.

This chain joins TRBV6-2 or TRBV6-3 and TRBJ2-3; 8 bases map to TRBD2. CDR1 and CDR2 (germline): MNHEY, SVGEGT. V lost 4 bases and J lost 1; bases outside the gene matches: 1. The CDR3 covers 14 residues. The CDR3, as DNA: TGTGCCAGCAGTTCGGGACTAGGCACAGATACGCAGTATTTT. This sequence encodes CASSSGLGTDTQYF.

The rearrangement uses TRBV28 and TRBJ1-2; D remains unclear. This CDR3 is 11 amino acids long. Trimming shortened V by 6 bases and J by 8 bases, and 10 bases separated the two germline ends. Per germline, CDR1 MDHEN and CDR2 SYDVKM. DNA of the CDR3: TGTGCCAGCAGAACACCTCGGGGCTACACCTTC. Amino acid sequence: CASRTPRGYTF.

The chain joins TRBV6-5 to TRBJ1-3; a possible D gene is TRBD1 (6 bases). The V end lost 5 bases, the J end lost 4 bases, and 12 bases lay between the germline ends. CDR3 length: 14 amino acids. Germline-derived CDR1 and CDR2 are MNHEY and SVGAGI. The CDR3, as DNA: TGTGCCAGCAGTCAACAGGGATACGGAAACACCATATATTTT. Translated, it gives CASSQQGYGNTIYF.

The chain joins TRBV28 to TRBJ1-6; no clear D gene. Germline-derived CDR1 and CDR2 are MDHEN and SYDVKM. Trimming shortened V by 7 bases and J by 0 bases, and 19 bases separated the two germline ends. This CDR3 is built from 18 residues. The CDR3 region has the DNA TGTGCCAGCAACTCCCTGGGGTTATCGAGCTCCTATAATTCACCCCTCCACTTT. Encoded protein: CASNSLGLSSSYNSPLHF.

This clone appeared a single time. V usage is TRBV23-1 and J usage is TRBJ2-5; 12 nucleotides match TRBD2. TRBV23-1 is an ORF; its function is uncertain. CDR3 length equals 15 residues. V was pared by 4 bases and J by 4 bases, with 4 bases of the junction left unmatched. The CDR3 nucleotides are TGCGCCAGCAGTCGGTCTAGCGGGAGGGGAGAGACCCAGTACTTC. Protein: CASSRSSGRGETQYF.

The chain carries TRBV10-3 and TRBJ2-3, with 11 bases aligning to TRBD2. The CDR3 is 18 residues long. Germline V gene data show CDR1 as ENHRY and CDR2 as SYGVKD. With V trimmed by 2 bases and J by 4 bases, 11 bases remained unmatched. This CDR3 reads CAISEDRGGTSGADTQYF. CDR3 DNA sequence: TGTGCCATCAGTGAGGATCGGGGTGGGACTAGCGGAGCAGATACGCAGTATTTT.

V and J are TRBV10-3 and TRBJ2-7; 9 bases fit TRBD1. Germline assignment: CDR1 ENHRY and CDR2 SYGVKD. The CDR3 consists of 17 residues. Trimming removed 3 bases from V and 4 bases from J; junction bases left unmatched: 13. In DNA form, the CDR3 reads TGTGCCATCAGTGACCCGGCGGCCGGGACAGGGTTGTACGAGCAGTACTTC. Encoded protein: CAISDPAAGTGLYEQYF.

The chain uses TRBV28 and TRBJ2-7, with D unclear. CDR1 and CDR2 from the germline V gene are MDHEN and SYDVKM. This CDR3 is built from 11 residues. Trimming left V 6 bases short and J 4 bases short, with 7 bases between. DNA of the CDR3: TGTGCCAGCAGGCTAAGGTACGAGCAGTACTTC. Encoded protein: CASRLRYEQYF.

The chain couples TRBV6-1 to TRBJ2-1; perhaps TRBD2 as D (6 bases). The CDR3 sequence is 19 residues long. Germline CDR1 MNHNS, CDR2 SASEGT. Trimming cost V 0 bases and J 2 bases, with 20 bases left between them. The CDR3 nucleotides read TGTGCCAGCAGTGAAGCGCGAGGTAGGGGTACGGGGGCCTACAATGAGCAGTTCTTC. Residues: CASSEARGRGTGAYNEQFF.

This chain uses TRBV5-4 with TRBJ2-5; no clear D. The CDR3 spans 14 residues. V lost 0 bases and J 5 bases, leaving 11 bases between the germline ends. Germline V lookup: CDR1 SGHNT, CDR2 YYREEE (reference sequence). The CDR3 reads CASSLEANEETQYF. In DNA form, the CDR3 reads TGTGCCAGCAGCTTGGAGGCGAATGAGGAGACCCAGTACTTC.